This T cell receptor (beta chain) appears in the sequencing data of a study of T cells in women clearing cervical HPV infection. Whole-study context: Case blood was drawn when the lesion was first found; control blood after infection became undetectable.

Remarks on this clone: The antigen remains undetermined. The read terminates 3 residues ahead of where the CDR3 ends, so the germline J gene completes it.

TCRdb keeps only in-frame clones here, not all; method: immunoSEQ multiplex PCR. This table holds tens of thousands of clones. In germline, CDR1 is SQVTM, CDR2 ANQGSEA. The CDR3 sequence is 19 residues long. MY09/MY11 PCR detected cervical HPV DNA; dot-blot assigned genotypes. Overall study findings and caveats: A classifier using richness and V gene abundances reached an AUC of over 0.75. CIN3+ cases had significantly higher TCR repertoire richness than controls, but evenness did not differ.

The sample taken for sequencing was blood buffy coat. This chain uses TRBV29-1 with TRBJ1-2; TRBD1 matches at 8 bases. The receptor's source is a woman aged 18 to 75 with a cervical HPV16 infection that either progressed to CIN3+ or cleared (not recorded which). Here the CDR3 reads CSVEGVAGGLLSSYNDYTF. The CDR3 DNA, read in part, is TGCAGCGTTGAAGGTGTGGCAGGGGGCTTACTAAGCTCCTACAATGAC.